This TCR beta chain was captured by sequencing in a study of T cells in Graves' hyperthyroidism and ophthalmopathy. General study findings and limits: Model-based prediction identified ophthalmopathy a median approximately 6.2 months prior to its onset.

The CDR3 runs to 16 residues. Germline trimming cut 5 bases from V and 4 bases from J; bases unmatched to any gene: 7. Germline V lookup: CDR1 MDHEN, CDR2 SYDVKM. Only a few counts were recorded for this clonotype. As yet, its antigen is unknown. Recently diagnosed hyperthyroidism of less than 2 months' duration affected patients aged 18 to 65. TCR beta CDR3 region amplification was performed from RNA transcripts. The study used the HTBI primer set for a first-round RT-PCR of the TCR CDR3. TCRdb re-called the multiplex PCR reads through MiXCR, storing one row per CDR3 protein. The data show about 560,000 distinct CDR3 sequences, about 14% seen once.

The clonotype was recovered from a woman aged 40 to 50 with Graves' hyperthyroidism. The rearrangement uses TRBV28 and TRBJ2-7; 14 bases are shared with TRBD2. The specimen sequenced was blood. CDR3 bases: TGTGCCAGCAGTCGGGGGACTAGCGGGAGTTCGTACGAGCAGTACTTC. Translating it yields CASSRGTSGSSYEQYF.